This T cell receptor beta chain emerged from a study of blood T cell repertoires in COVID-19. As for the study in general: Some COVID-19 samples were acute and others convalescent; all came from the United States, Italy and Spain.

Profiling relied on immunoSEQ multiplex PCR, and the TCRdb table lists in-frame clones only, not all of them. The sample holds roughly 98,000 clones, approximately 92% seen once. V was shortened by 0 bases and J by 0 bases, with 6 bases between the two germline ends. This CDR3 comprises 15 residues. The germline V gene encodes CDR1 MGHRA and CDR2 YSYEKL. This receptor was identified in a woman aged 55 to 70 with active COVID-19. This sequence joins TRBV4-1 and TRBJ1-5, with a possible D match to TRBD1 (6 bases). The sequencing input was peripheral blood. CDR3 loop: CASSQEDSSNQPQHF. The DNA of the CDR3 is TGCGCCAGCAGCCAAGAGGACAGTAGCAATCAGCCCCAGCATTTT.